Shown below are 20 T cell receptor beta chains from a single sample sequenced in a study of OX40 agonist ivuxolimab in advanced cancers. Measured with immunoSEQ multiplex PCR; TCRdb has only the in-frame clones, and not every one. Seen here are approximately 89,000 clones, just over 85% observed once, and the top ten hold approximately 0.8%. This material consisted of CD4+ or CD8+ T cells sorted from blood, taken in a trial of the OX40 agonist ivuxolimab. The receptors shown here come from an adult with an advanced solid tumor such as melanoma, head and neck, liver or kidney cancer.

The chain is built from TRBV5-1 and TRBJ2-4; tentatively, D is TRBD1 or TRBD2 (5 bases each). CDR1 and CDR2 (germline): SGHRS, YFSETQ. Deletions cut 1 base from V and 9 bases from J, with 14 bases between. CDR3 length: 14 residues. In nucleotides, the CDR3 is TGCGCCAGCAGCTTGTATGAGGGGAGAATCATTCAGTACTTC. Its protein product is CASSLYEGRIIQYF.

The V and J genes are TRBV6-5 and TRBJ1-1; D uncertain. Looked up from germline, CDR1 is MNHEY and CDR2 is SVGAGI. This CDR3 has 13 residues. The V gene lost 5 bases and the J gene lost 4 bases, with 11 bases spanning the gap. The CDR3, as DNA: TGTGCCAGCAGTCGGGCAGACTCCACTGAAGCTTTCTTT. Protein sequence: CASSRADSTEAFF.

V usage is TRBV7-2 and J usage is TRBJ2-7; 7 nucleotides agree with TRBD2. The CDR3 contains 16 residues. In germline, CDR1 is SGHTA, CDR2 FQGNSA. V dropped 4 bases and J dropped 1; count of bases not matched to a gene: 10. The CDR3 DNA sequence: TGTGCCAGCAGCTGGGCTGGTAGCGGGCGATCCTACGAGCAGTACTTC. Encoded protein: CASSWAGSGRSYEQYF. Variable domain in full (rest from reference TRBV7-2 and TRBJ2-7): GAGVSQSPSNKVTEKGKDVELRCDPISGHTALYWYRQSLGQGLEFLIYFQGNSAPDKSGLPSDRFSAERTGGSVSTLTIQRTQQEDSAVYLCASSWAGSGRSYEQYFGPGTRLTVT.

The chain links TRBV2 to TRBJ2-7, with 7 positions matching TRBD2. With V trimmed by 5 bases and J by 2 bases, 6 bases remained unmatched. Germline assignment: CDR1 SNHLY and CDR2 FYNNEI. This CDR3 has 14 residues. CDR3 in amino acids: CASSRTRWTYEQYF. In DNA form, the CDR3 reads TGTGCCAGCAGTCGGACTAGATGGACCTACGAGCAGTACTTC. The entire variable domain, with the rest obtained from reference TRBV2 and TRBJ2-7, is as follows: EPEVTQTPSHQVTQMGQEVILRCVPISNHLYFYWYRQILGQKVEFLVSFYNNEISEKSEIFDDQFSVERPDGSNFTLKIRSTKLEDSAMYFCASSRTRWTYEQYFGPGTRLTVT.

The chain is built from TRBV19 and TRBJ1-1, with TRBD1 matching over 8 bases. The CDR3 has 15 amino acids. V shed 5 bases and J 3 bases; nucleotides not matched to a gene: 8. Germline V gives CDR1 LNHDA, CDR2 SQIVND (reference sequence). CDR3 in amino acids: CASSPDRGTDTEAFF. The DNA for the CDR3 is TGTGCCAGTAGTCCTGACAGGGGTACAGACACTGAAGCTTTCTTT. Drawing the rest from reference TRBV19 and TRBJ1-1, the complete variable domain is DGGITQSPKYLFRKEGQNVTLSCEQNLNHDAMYWYRQDPGQGLRLIYYSQIVNDFQKGDIAEGYSVSREKKESFPLTVTSAQKNPTAFYLCASSPDRGTDTEAFFGQGTRLTVV.

The chain carries TRBV7-2 and TRBJ2-7; 7 bases map to TRBD2. The CDR3 runs to 12 residues. The germline gives CDR1 SGHTA, CDR2 FQGNSA. J lost 4 bases, V lost 7 bases, and 4 bases had no gene match. The CDR3 DNA sequence: TGTGCCAGCACGGCTAGCGGATACGAGCAGTACTTC. Its protein product is CASTASGYEQYF.

This clone was observed a few times. The V call is TRBV2, the J call TRBJ2-7; TRBD1 aligns across 9 bases. Looked up from germline, CDR1 is SNHLY and CDR2 is FYNNEI. Trimming at V came to 6 bases and at J to 4 bases, leaving 7 bases not matched to a gene. The CDR3 has 14 residues. The CDR3 nucleotides are TGTGCCAGCAGCGAGGGACAGGGTAATTACGAGCAGTACTTC. It is translated as CASSEGQGNYEQYF.

J is TRBJ2-7 and V is TRBV28; D possibly matches TRBD1 or TRBD2 (5 bases each). This CDR3 region has 15 residues. Trimming stripped 4 bases from V and 0 bases from J, with 13 bases between. Germline V lookup: CDR1 MDHEN, CDR2 SYDVKM. CDR3 residues: CASSSSGTSSYEQYF. As DNA, the CDR3 is TGTGCCAGCAGTTCTTCCGGGACCAGCTCCTACGAGCAGTACTTC.

The gene calls are TRBV7-2 and TRBJ1-5; 10 nucleotides match TRBD1. Germline V gene sequence: CDR1 SGHTA, CDR2 FQGNSA. The ends lost 1 base at V and 7 bases at J; junction bases unmatched: 7. CDR3 length equals 16 residues. The CDR3 protein is CASSLEVGQGGQPQHF. The CDR3 nucleotides read TGTGCCAGCAGCTTAGAGGTAGGACAGGGGGGACAGCCCCAGCATTTT.

The chain couples TRBV6-4 to TRBJ2-1; the match to TRBD2 covers 7 bases. CDR1 is MRHNA and CDR2 is SNTAGT in the germline V gene. V trimming: 6 bases; J trimming: 8 bases; junction bases outside the gene matches: 10. The CDR3 runs 14 residues. This CDR3 reads CASSLSGSLYEQFF. The CDR3, as DNA: TGTGCCAGCAGCCTTAGCGGGTCCCTCTATGAGCAGTTCTTC.

The V gene is TRBV6-6, the J gene TRBJ1-2; the match to TRBD1 covers 11 bases. From germline, CDR1 is MNHNY and CDR2 SVGAGI (reference sequence). CDR3 length: 15 amino acids. J gave up 4 bases and V 2 bases, and 3 bases lay outside the gene matches. In nucleotides, the CDR3 is TGTGCCAGCAGTTACGGACAGGGGGCGGTCTATGGCTACACCTTC. Protein product: CASSYGQGAVYGYTF.

The chain links TRBV23-1 to TRBJ2-2, with D hard to call. Being an ORF, TRBV23-1 has a function that is uncertain. V lost 2 bases to trimming and J lost 3 bases, with 10 bases between them. The CDR3 loop spans 15 amino acids. Written as DNA, the CDR3 is TGCGCCAGCAGTCAAAGAGGAAGGGACACCGGGGAGCTGTTTTTT. The encoded protein is CASSQRGRDTGELFF.

The chain uses TRBV6-4 and TRBJ2-6; D remains ambiguous. V gave up 8 bases and J gave up 0 bases, with 5 bases separating them. The CDR3 covers 13 residues. Germline assignment: CDR1 MRHNA and CDR2 SNTAGT. Written as DNA, the CDR3 is TGTGCCAGCGCCTCCTCTGGGGCCAACGTCCTGACTTTC. Residues: CASASSGANVLTF.

The gene calls are TRBV6-5 and TRBJ2-7; 8 bases match TRBD2. From germline, CDR1 is MNHEY and CDR2 SVGAGI. This CDR3 is 14 amino acids long. The V gene end was trimmed by 7 bases and the J gene end by 0 bases; junction bases not matched to a gene: 5. In DNA form, the CDR3 reads TGTGCCAGCACGCGCAGCGGGAGCTCCTACGAGCAGTACTTC. Translation: CASTRSGSSYEQYF.

V gene TRBV7-2 combines with J gene TRBJ2-5, with D uncertain. V shed 2 bases and J shed 5 bases, with 21 bases lying between them. CDR1 is SGHTA and CDR2 is FQGNSA in the germline V gene. This CDR3 is built from 17 residues. The CDR3 here is CASSLRSVLVGLETQYF. The CDR3, as DNA: TGTGCCAGCAGCTTACGATCCGTGTTGGTCGGTCTGGAGACCCAGTACTTC. Together with reference TRBV7-2 and TRBJ2-5, the CDR3 gives the full variable domain: GAGVSQSPSNKVTEKGKDVELRCDPISGHTALYWYRQSLGQGLEFLIYFQGNSAPDKSGLPSDRFSAERTGGSVSTLTIQRTQQEDSAVYLCASSLRSVLVGLETQYFGPGTRLLVL.

The chain carries TRBV4-2 and TRBJ2-1; 13 nucleotides align to TRBD2. Unmatched junction bases numbered 3, after V lost 0 bases and J lost 10 bases. The CDR3 length is 15 residues. CDR1 is LGHNA and CDR2 is YNFKEQ in the germline V gene. The CDR3 protein is CASSQDPGLAGEQFF. The CDR3 nucleotides read TGTGCCAGCAGCCAAGATCCGGGACTAGCGGGGGAGCAGTTCTTC.

V is TRBV28 and J is TRBJ2-2, with TRBD2 as a possible D gene (5 bases). The V gene's germline CDR1 is MDHEN and CDR2 SYDVKM. Trimming cost V 8 bases and J 1 base, with 8 bases left between them. This CDR3 comprises 13 residues. CDR3 residues: CASLRGNTGELFF. The CDR3 nucleotides are TGTGCCAGCCTCCGGGGGAACACCGGGGAGCTGTTTTTT.

V and J are TRBV28 and TRBJ2-6, with D perhaps TRBD2 (5 bases). Germline loops: CDR1 MDHEN, CDR2 SYDVKM. Deletions cut 2 bases from V and 1 base from J, with 21 bases between. The CDR3 covers 20 residues. Here the CDR3 reads CASSLPPGIGLWSGANVLTF. The CDR3 DNA sequence: TGTGCCAGCAGTTTACCCCCGGGGATAGGGTTGTGGTCTGGGGCCAACGTCCTGACTTTC.

The chain recombines TRBV10-3 with TRBJ2-7; no definite D call. V lost 3 bases, J lost 5 bases, and 5 bases lay in between. The CDR3 is made up of 11 amino acids. Per germline, CDR1 ENHRY and CDR2 SYGVKD. This CDR3 is CAISEFDEQYF. Written as DNA, the CDR3 is TGTGCCATCAGTGAATTCGACGAGCAGTACTTC.

The genes are TRBV19 and TRBJ2-2, with a possible D match to TRBD2 (7 bases). The V end was cut by 3 bases, the J end by 8 bases, with 13 bases between. Germline V gene data show CDR1 as LNHDA and CDR2 as SQIVND (reference sequence). The CDR3 length is 14 residues. Here the CDR3 reads CASSILGGPGELFF. CDR3 nucleotide sequence: TGTGCCAGTAGTATCCTGGGGGGGCCGGGGGAGCTGTTTTTT.